Each of the 6 T cell receptor beta chains below was sequenced from the same sample in a study of blood T cell repertoires in COVID-19. Only in-frame clones appear in the TCRdb table, and some are missing; sequencing was by immunoSEQ multiplex PCR. The sample holds 350,000 to 450,000 clones; about 85% are singletons and the top ten take approximately 3.6%. Sequenced input: peripheral blood. All receptors derive from a woman between 18 and 29 years old with acute or convalescent COVID-19.

The V and J genes are TRBV19 and TRBJ1-2, with D maybe TRBD1 (5 bases). The CDR3 is made up of 15 amino acids. V gave up 2 bases and J gave up 3 bases, with 13 bases separating them. Germline V gene lookup returns CDR1 LNHDA and CDR2 SQIVND (reference sequence). The CDR3 coding sequence is TGTGCCAGTAGTATAACGGCAGGGACTGACTATGGCTACACCTTC. Its translation is CASSITAGTDYGYTF.

V and J are TRBV28 and TRBJ2-3; 12 bases agree with TRBD1. Germline V CDR1 and CDR2: MDHEN, SYDVKM. This CDR3 contains 19 residues. J gave up 7 bases and V 5 bases, and 19 bases lay outside the gene matches. The CDR3 region has the DNA TGTGCCAGCAGTCTCGGGACAGGGGGCGTTCTAGCGGGAGCCCATACGCAGTATTTT. As protein: CASSLGTGGVLAGAHTQYF.

This chain uses TRBV12-5 with TRBJ2-5; D remains unclear. With 1 base removed from V and 3 bases from J, the gap between germline ends came to 18 bases. This CDR3 region has 17 residues. Germline V gene sequence: CDR1 LGHNT, CDR2 FRNRAP. Here the CDR3 reads CASGLAPSVGREETQYF. CDR3 nucleotide sequence: TGTGCTAGTGGTTTGGCCCCATCCGTGGGCCGAGAAGAGACCCAGTACTTC.

This clone was observed once. The chain combines TRBV19 with TRBJ1-5; D perhaps matches TRBD1 (5 bases). V lost 10 bases, J lost 5 bases, and 21 bases lay in between. The CDR3 is 15 amino acids. Germline values: CDR1 LNHDA, CDR2 SQIVND (reference sequence). CDR3 sequence reads: CATRRGGEGDQPQHF. The DNA of the CDR3 is TGTGCCACCCGACGGGGGGGGGAAGGGGATCAGCCCCAGCATTTT.

The chain links TRBV6-5 to TRBJ1-1; the D gene is possibly TRBD1 (6 bases). The CDR3 is made up of 12 amino acids. Between the trimmed V and J ends, which lost 7 bases and 10 bases, there was a span of 16 bases. Germline V lookup: CDR1 MNHEY, CDR2 SVGAGI. For the CDR3, the DNA is TGTGCCAGCATCCTAGGGGGGGCTGGAGCTTTCTTT. This gives the protein CASILGGAGAFF.

This clone has just one count. This chain joins TRBV19 and TRBJ1-2, with a tentative D call TRBD1 (5 bases). Germline V gene data show CDR1 as LNHDA and CDR2 as SQIVND (reference sequence). The ends were cut back, 6 bases at V and 6 bases at J, with 17 bases in the middle. This CDR3 is 14 amino acids long. The DNA for the CDR3 is TGTGCCAGTAGACTAGCAGGGATAGCGGATGGCTACACCTTC. Its protein is CASRLAGIADGYTF.